These 27 T cell receptor beta chains originate from one sample sequenced in a study of T cell clones after liver transplantation. Generated by immunoSEQ multiplex PCR, the TCRdb table keeps only in-frame clones and is missing some. The sample has some 59,000 clones; 65% to 75% are singletons. The material sequenced was CD4+ T cells from blood, taken before liver transplant. The receptor source for this set is a human donor who received a liver transplant.

The chain's CDR3 is CASSSQEMNTEAFF. The CDR3 DNA follows: TGTGCCAGCAGCTCACAGGAGATGAACACTGAAGCTTTCTTT. The chain combines TRBV7-6 with TRBJ1-1; possible D gene TRBD1, 5 bases. Looked up from germline, CDR1 is SGHVS and CDR2 is FNYEAQ. CDR3 length: 14 amino acids. Between the trimmed V and J ends, which lost 4 bases and 0 bases, there was a span of 9 bases.

The chain is built from TRBV14 and TRBJ2-7, with TRBD1 matching over 7 bases. The CDR3 has 12 residues. The ends lost 4 bases at V and 6 bases at J; junction bases unmatched: 3. Per the germline V gene, CDR1 is SGHDN and CDR2 is FVKESK. CDR3 in DNA: TGTGCCAGCAGCCGTGGACAGGTCGAGCAGTACTTC. Residues: CASSRGQVEQYF.

This clone has a single count. The rearrangement uses TRBV4-2 and TRBJ1-2; TRBD1 matches at 9 bases. The V gene end was trimmed by 1 base and the J gene end by 4 bases; junction bases not matched to a gene: 4. The CDR3 is 15 residues long. Germline-derived CDR1 and CDR2 are LGHNA and YNFKEQ. The CDR3: CASSQATGGGYGYTF. The CDR3, as DNA: TGTGCCAGCAGCCAAGCGACAGGGGGGGGCTATGGCTACACCTTC.

This clone appeared a few times. The rearrangement joins TRBV11-2 to TRBJ1-1; 9 bases agree with TRBD1. CDR1 is SGHAT, CDR2 FQNNGV, per germline. V gave up 3 bases and J gave up 8 bases; unmatched junction bases: 7. The CDR3 contains 14 residues. The DNA of the CDR3 is TGTGCCAGCAGCTTGGACAGGGGCGCGGTGGAAGCTTTCTTT. This encodes CASSLDRGAVEAFF. The entire variable domain, with the rest obtained from reference TRBV11-2 and TRBJ1-1, is as follows: EAGVAQSPRYKIIEKRQSVAFWCNPISGHATLYWYQQILGQGPKLLIQFQNNGVVDDSQLPKDRFSAERLKGVDSTLKIQPAKLEDSAVYLCASSLDRGAVEAFFGQGTRLTVV.

The chain combines TRBV7-2 with TRBJ1-3; D unresolved. The germline CDR1 and CDR2 sequences are SGHTA and FQGNSA. This CDR3 contains 13 residues. Trimming pared 4 bases from V and 0 bases from J, leaving 4 bases between. The CDR3 here is CASSSSSGNTIYF. In nucleotides, the CDR3 is TGTGCCAGCAGCTCCTCCTCTGGAAACACCATATATTTT.

This rearrangement joins TRBV11-2 to TRBJ2-5; 7 nucleotides match TRBD1. CDR1 is SGHAT, CDR2 FQNNGV, per germline. V was pared by 1 base and J by 3 bases, with 2 bases of the junction left unmatched. The CDR3 has 14 amino acids. The CDR3 DNA is TGTGCCAGCAGCTTAGGAGGGACAGAAGAGACCCAGTACTTC. It encodes CASSLGGTEETQYF.

This chain joins TRBV6-1 and TRBJ1-1; D remains ambiguous. The ends were cut back, 5 bases at V and 0 bases at J, with 10 bases in the middle. Germline V CDR1 and CDR2: MNHNS, SASEGT. CDR3 length: 14 residues. The CDR3 spells CASSLGLMNTEAFF. The CDR3 nucleotides read TGTGCCAGCAGTCTCGGACTCATGAACACTGAAGCTTTCTTT.

The CDR3 loop reads CASSGGQGANEQYF. The CDR3 DNA sequence: TGTGCCAGCAGCGGAGGACAGGGGGCAAACGAGCAGTACTTC. The rearrangement uses TRBV9 and TRBJ2-7; 11 bases match TRBD1. Looked up from germline, CDR1 is SGDLS and CDR2 is YYNGEE. The CDR3 sequence is 14 residues long. V was clipped by 3 bases and J by 5 bases; unmatched bases: 4.

The genes are TRBV10-2 and TRBJ2-6, with D possibly TRBD2 on 5 matching bases. CDR1 is WSHSY and CDR2 is SAAADI in the germline V gene. There are 17 residues in the CDR3. Trimming shortened V by 7 bases and J by 0 bases, and 16 bases separated the two germline ends. CDR3 region: CASKERRTLSGANVLTF. The CDR3 DNA reads TGCGCCAGCAAAGAAAGGAGGACTCTCTCTGGGGCCAACGTCCTGACTTTC.

The CDR3 DNA reads TGTGCCAGCAGTCCTGGGACTTCCGCCAAAAACATTCAGTACTTC. Protein product: CASSPGTSAKNIQYF. The chain links TRBV6-5 to TRBJ2-4; the D gene is possibly TRBD2 (6 bases). CDR3 size: 15 residues. V lost 5 bases and J lost 1, with 12 bases in between. CDR1 is MNHEY and CDR2 is SVGAGI in the germline V gene.

V is TRBV7-9 and J is TRBJ2-5, with 8 nucleotides matching TRBD1. The germline gives CDR1 SEHNR, CDR2 FQNEAQ (reference sequence). Germline trimming cut 6 bases from V and 4 bases from J; bases unmatched to any gene: 10. The CDR3 length is 15 residues. The CDR3: CASRGDRGGRETQYF. The CDR3 bases are TGTGCCAGCAGAGGAGACAGGGGAGGTAGAGAGACCCAGTACTTC.

This chain connects TRBV9 to TRBJ2-1, with 7 bases that match TRBD2. This CDR3 is 15 amino acids long. Germline CDR1 is SGDLS and CDR2 is YYNGEE. Losses at the gene ends were 7 bases for V and 1 base for J; bases not matched to a gene: 8. For the CDR3, the DNA is TGTGCCAGCGAGCGGGGAGGATCTTCCTACAATGAGCAGTTCTTC. It specifies CASERGGSSYNEQFF.

The chain recombines TRBV4-2 with TRBJ2-7, with 9 bases matching TRBD2. The CDR3 covers 17 residues. J was trimmed by 2 bases and V by 1 base; bases with no gene match: 9. From germline, CDR1 is LGHNA and CDR2 YNFKEQ. The chain's CDR3 is CASSQASRGGGAYEQYF. CDR3 DNA sequence: TGTGCCAGCAGCCAAGCCAGTAGGGGCGGGGGGGCCTACGAGCAGTACTTC.

J is TRBJ2-7 and V is TRBV19; D is uncertain. Germline V lookup: CDR1 LNHDA, CDR2 SQIVND (reference sequence). The germline V and J ends were trimmed by 3 bases and 0 bases, with 9 bases remaining between them. This CDR3 has 14 residues. CDR3 DNA: TGTGCCAGTAGTATGGCAATTTTCTCCTACGAGCAGTACTTC. Its translation: CASSMAIFSYEQYF.

This sequence joins TRBV29-1 and TRBJ2-1; 9 bases line up with TRBD1. This CDR3 region has 12 residues. Germline V gives CDR1 SQVTM, CDR2 ANQGSEA. The CDR3 loop is CSGDRESNEQFF. DNA for the CDR3: TGCAGTGGGGACAGGGAGAGTAATGAGCAGTTCTTC.

The chain carries TRBV15 and TRBJ2-7; 12 bases align to TRBD2. CDR3 length: 17 residues. V dropped 0 bases and J dropped 7; count of bases not matched to a gene: 10. CDR1 and CDR2 (germline): LNHNV, YYDKDF (reference sequence). The CDR3 reads CATSRDLVLAGGGEQYF. CDR3 nucleotide sequence: TGTGCCACCAGCAGAGATCTGGTACTAGCGGGGGGTGGAGAGCAGTACTTC.

This chain uses TRBV30 with TRBJ1-5; weak D call: TRBD1 (6 bases). The V gene's germline CDR1 is GTSNPN and CDR2 SVGIG (reference sequence). The CDR3 length is 13 residues. Deletions cut 1 base from V and 7 bases from J, with 11 bases between. The CDR3 region is CAWSETGQQPQHF. In DNA, the CDR3 is TGTGCCTGGAGTGAAACAGGGCAGCAGCCCCAGCATTTT.

The chain is built from TRBV11-2 and TRBJ1-1; 8 positions agree with TRBD1. Germline V gene lookup returns CDR1 SGHAT and CDR2 FQNNGV. The V segment lost 2 bases and the J segment 0 bases; nucleotides outside the gene matches: 11. This CDR3 contains 18 residues. This CDR3 reads CASSLLRRDRLMNTEAFF. The CDR3 DNA sequence: TGTGCCAGCAGCTTATTAAGGAGGGACAGGCTCATGAACACTGAAGCTTTCTTT.

The table lists this clone with a count of one. V and J are TRBV10-1 and TRBJ1-2, with D possibly being TRBD1 (6 bases). Germline V lookup: CDR1 WNHNN, CDR2 SYGVQD (reference sequence). The germline V and J ends were trimmed by 5 bases and 2 bases, with 12 bases remaining between them. There are 14 residues in the CDR3. The CDR3: CASSPGQQNYGYTF. The CDR3 DNA sequence: TGCGCCAGCAGTCCGGGACAACAAAACTATGGCTACACCTTC.

The rearrangement uses TRBV6-5 and TRBJ2-1; a possible D gene is TRBD2 (5 bases). CDR1 MNHEY and CDR2 SVGAGI come from the germline V gene. V dropped 7 bases and J dropped 8 bases, with 18 bases sitting between them. This CDR3 region has 14 residues. The chain's CDR3 is CASTNFGPGYEQFF. CDR3 in DNA: TGTGCCAGCACCAACTTCGGCCCGGGATATGAGCAGTTCTTC.

The CDR3 nucleotides read TGTGCCAGCTCCGTGGATACGCAGTATTTT. It codes for CASSVDTQYF. V gene TRBV18 combines with J gene TRBJ2-3; D remains ambiguous. The CDR3 extends over 10 amino acids. The ends were cut back, 6 bases at V and 6 bases at J, with 4 bases in the middle. CDR1 KGHSH and CDR2 LQKENI come from the germline V gene.

This clone was observed a few times. The chain joins TRBV28 to TRBJ1-5; D remains unclear. The CDR3 is 13 amino acids. Trimming removed 3 bases from V and 0 bases from J, with 3 bases in between. Germline V gene data show CDR1 as MDHEN and CDR2 as SYDVKM. The CDR3 DNA sequence: TGTGCCAGCAGTTTCGGTAGCAATCAGCCCCAGCATTTT. Translated, it gives CASSFGSNQPQHF.

This clone was seen just once. This chain uses TRBV11-2 with TRBJ2-5, with a weak D call TRBD2 (5 bases). Between the trimmed V and J ends, which lost 4 bases and 5 bases, there was a span of 8 bases. The CDR3 totals 12 residues. Germline V gives CDR1 SGHAT, CDR2 FQNNGV. CDR3 coding DNA: TGTGCCAGCAGCTCGAGCGGCGAGACCCAGTACTTC. It is translated as CASSSSGETQYF.

The rearrangement uses TRBV2 and TRBJ2-4; D is ambiguous. Germline assignment: CDR1 SNHLY and CDR2 FYNNEI. With 5 bases removed from V and 0 bases from J, the gap between germline ends came to 14 bases. This CDR3 is 16 amino acids long. This CDR3 reads CASSPTSQLAKNIQYF. CDR3 nucleotide sequence: TGTGCCAGCAGTCCCACGTCCCAACTAGCCAAAAACATTCAGTACTTC.

There are many counts of this clone. The chain is built from TRBV27 and TRBJ1-5; D may be TRBD1 (5 bases). The germline V gene has CDR1 MNHEY and CDR2 SMNVEV (reference sequence). V lost 2 bases, J lost 9 bases, and 20 bases lay in between. The CDR3 is 16 residues long. The CDR3 DNA reads as TGTGCCAGCAGTTTAAGAGGGGACTTCGCCGCCCGGCCCCAGCATTTT. Amino acids: CASSLRGDFAARPQHF.

The chain links TRBV18 to TRBJ2-2; TRBD1 is a possible D gene (6 bases). The CDR3 is 13 residues long. The germline V gene has CDR1 KGHSH and CDR2 LQKENI. Trimming cost V 4 bases and J 7 bases, with 10 bases left between them. The CDR3 loop reads CASSLNRDGELFF. In DNA form, the CDR3 reads TGTGCCAGCTCACTCAACAGGGACGGGGAGCTGTTTTTT.

V is TRBV19 and J is TRBJ2-7, with 11 bases lining up with TRBD1. With 6 bases clipped from V and 3 bases from J, the junction kept 1 base outside the gene matches. This CDR3 contains 13 residues. CDR1 is LNHDA and CDR2 is SQIVND in the germline V gene (reference sequence). The CDR3 coding sequence is TGTGCCAGTAGGGGGACAGGGGGCTACGAGCAGTACTTC. This translates into CASRGTGGYEQYF.